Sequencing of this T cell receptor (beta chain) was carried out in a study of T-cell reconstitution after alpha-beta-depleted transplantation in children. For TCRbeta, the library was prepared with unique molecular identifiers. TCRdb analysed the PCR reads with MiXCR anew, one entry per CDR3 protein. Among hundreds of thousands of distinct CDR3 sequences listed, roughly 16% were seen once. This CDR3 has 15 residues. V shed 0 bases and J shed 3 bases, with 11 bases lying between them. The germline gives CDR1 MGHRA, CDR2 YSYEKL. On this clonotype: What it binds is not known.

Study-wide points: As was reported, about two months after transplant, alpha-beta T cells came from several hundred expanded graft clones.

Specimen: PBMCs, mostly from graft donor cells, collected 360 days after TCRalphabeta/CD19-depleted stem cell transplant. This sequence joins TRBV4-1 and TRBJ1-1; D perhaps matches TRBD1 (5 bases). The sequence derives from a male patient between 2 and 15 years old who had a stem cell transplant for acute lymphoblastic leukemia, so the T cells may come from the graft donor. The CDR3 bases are TGCGCCAGCAGCCAAGATGGGGCGGGGGACACTGAAGCTTTCTTT. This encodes CASSQDGAGDTEAFF.